The 27 T cell receptor beta chains presented below share a single source sample, sequenced in a study of OX40 agonist ivuxolimab in advanced cancers. Produced via immunoSEQ multiplex PCR; TCRdb's table is partial and in-frame only. The data show tens of thousands of clones, more than 80% seen once. This sample comprised CD4+ or CD8+ T cells sorted from blood, obtained in a trial of the OX40 agonist ivuxolimab. Receptors originate from an adult with an advanced solid tumor such as melanoma, head and neck, liver or kidney cancer.

The chain has TRBV21-1 and TRBJ1-6. TRBV21-1 is annotated as a pseudogene. The CDR3 contains 14 residues. The CDR3 DNA follows: TGTGCCAGCAGCGCGGGACCCTATAATTCACCCCTCCACTTT. This sequence encodes CASSAGPYNSPLHF.

The chain employs TRBV29-1 and TRBJ2-5, with D possibly matching TRBD1 (5 bases). V was pared by 7 bases and J by 2 bases, with 11 bases between. The CDR3 totals 12 residues. Per germline, CDR1 SQVTM and CDR2 ANQGSEA. Here the CDR3 reads CSALQGQETQYF. DNA of the CDR3: TGCAGCGCCCTCCAGGGTCAAGAGACCCAGTACTTC.

This rearrangement joins TRBV5-1 to TRBJ2-3, with a weak D call TRBD2 (6 bases). CDR3 length: 15 amino acids. V dropped 4 bases and J dropped 2 bases, with 14 bases sitting between them. The germline CDR1 and CDR2 sequences are SGHRS and YFSETQ. CDR3 protein: CASSAGPGLTDTQYF. For the CDR3, the DNA is TGCGCCAGCAGCGCGGGACCGGGGCTCACAGATACGCAGTATTTT.

Only a few counts were recorded for this clone. V is TRBV10-1 and J is TRBJ1-2; no definite D call. The CDR3 spans 15 residues. Germline loops: CDR1 WNHNN, CDR2 SYGVQD (reference sequence). Trimming left V 3 bases short and J 8 bases short, with 19 bases between. The CDR3 region has the DNA TGCGCCAGCAGTGAAACCTTGGGTGGAAGGTCCGGCTACACCTTC. This codes for CASSETLGGRSGYTF.

The chain employs TRBV7-2 and TRBJ2-3; D not resolved. The CDR3 covers 12 residues. Germline-derived CDR1 and CDR2 are SGHTA and FQGNSA. Trimming shortened V by 4 bases and J by 5 bases, and 7 bases separated the two germline ends. The CDR3 spells CASSSSGDTQYF. The CDR3 nucleotides read TGTGCCAGCAGCTCCTCTGGAGATACGCAGTATTTT. Complete variable domain (other parts from reference TRBV7-2 and TRBJ2-3): GAGVSQSPSNKVTEKGKDVELRCDPISGHTALYWYRQSLGQGLEFLIYFQGNSAPDKSGLPSDRFSAERTGGSVSTLTIQRTQQEDSAVYLCASSSSGDTQYFGPGTRLTVL.

The chain links TRBV7-9 to TRBJ1-2; no definite D call. Trimming took 4 bases from V and 5 from J, leaving 8 bases between them. CDR1 and CDR2 (germline): SEHNR, FQNEAQ (reference sequence). The CDR3 is made up of 12 amino acids. The CDR3 bases are TGTGCCAGCAGCTCCAGGTTGTATGGCTACACCTTC. This sequence encodes CASSSRLYGYTF.

This chain uses TRBV6-6 with TRBJ2-3; 9 bases align to TRBD1. Trimming cost V 6 bases and J 5 bases; bases outside gene matches: 6. From germline, CDR1 is MNHNY and CDR2 SVGAGI (reference sequence). The CDR3 runs to 14 residues. The CDR3 protein is CASRPGQGRDTQYF. The CDR3 DNA reads TGTGCCAGCAGGCCGGGACAGGGCAGAGATACGCAGTATTTT.

This clone appeared a few times. V gene TRBV2 combines with J gene TRBJ1-2; possible D gene TRBD1, 6 bases. V gave up 6 bases and J gave up 5 bases, with 13 bases separating them. Germline CDR1 SNHLY, CDR2 FYNNEI. The CDR3 runs to 13 residues. The CDR3 here is CASRHRDLYGYTF. In DNA, the CDR3 is TGTGCCAGCAGGCACAGGGACCTTTATGGCTACACCTTC.

The gene calls are TRBV11-2 and TRBJ2-7, with D possibly being TRBD2 (10 bases). CDR3 length: 18 residues. Germline-derived CDR1 and CDR2 are SGHAT and FQNNGV. Trimming took off 5 bases at V and 2 bases at J, with 25 bases between the two ends. The CDR3 sequence: CASSLTGGAAGGTYEQYF. CDR3 DNA sequence: TGTGCCAGCAGCCTAACAGGGGGCGCAGCGGGAGGGACCTACGAGCAGTACTTC.

In regard to this clone: At the DNA level, this CDR3 is encoded by other sequences in the same sample as well. The chain couples TRBV2 to TRBJ2-3; no definite D call. The ends were cut back, 5 bases at V and 0 bases at J, with 3 bases in the middle. Germline V gene sequence: CDR1 SNHLY, CDR2 FYNNEI. This CDR3 is built from 12 residues. The CDR3 coding sequence is TGTGCCAGCAGTTATAGCACAGATACGCAGTATTTT. Translating gives CASSYSTDTQYF.

The J gene is TRBJ1-6, the V gene TRBV6-5; D gene unclear. CDR3 length equals 14 residues. The V gene lost 1 base and the J gene lost 6 bases, with 7 bases spanning the gap. Germline CDR1 and CDR2: MNHEY and SVGAGI. The CDR3 loop is CASSYYIGNSPLHF. In DNA, the CDR3 is TGTGCCAGCAGTTACTACATCGGTAATTCACCCCTCCACTTT.

The V call is TRBV27, the J call TRBJ1-2; D is perhaps TRBD1 (5 bases). The CDR3 contains 17 residues. V was pared by 4 bases and J by 5 bases, with 23 bases between. Germline V gene sequence: CDR1 MNHEY, CDR2 SMNVEV (reference sequence). This chain's CDR3 is CASSSSLRGGRLYGYTF. For the CDR3, the DNA is TGTGCCAGCAGTTCCTCTCTTCGGGGCGGCCGGCTTTATGGCTACACCTTC.

The CDR3 coding sequence is TGTGCCAGCAGTTACAACGCAGATATGAACACTGAAGCTTTCTTT. Amino acids: CASSYNADMNTEAFF. This chain links TRBV6-5 with TRBJ1-1; D unclear. This CDR3 is built from 15 residues. Trimming pared 2 bases from V and 0 bases from J, leaving 10 bases between. In germline, CDR1 is MNHEY, CDR2 SVGAGI.

The CDR3 here is CASSRRDRWGEQYF. The DNA of the CDR3 is TGTGCCAGCAGCCGCCGGGACAGGTGGGGCGAGCAGTACTTC. The chain couples TRBV21-1 to TRBJ2-7; the table's D call, TRBD1, has no DNA check behind it. TRBV21-1 is a pseudogene segment. The CDR3 is made up of 14 amino acids.

The CDR3 reads CASSPTSNYEQYF. CDR3 in DNA: TGTGCCAGCAGTCCTACTAGTAACTACGAGCAGTACTTC. This chain uses TRBV2 with TRBJ2-7, with a tentative D call TRBD2 (5 bases). This CDR3 contains 13 residues. Germline-derived CDR1 and CDR2 are SNHLY and FYNNEI. Trimming removed 5 bases from V and 3 bases from J, with 11 bases in between. The full variable domain, in which reference TRBV2 and TRBJ2-7 provide the parts outside the CDR3, is EPEVTQTPSHQVTQMGQEVILRCVPISNHLYFYWYRQILGQKVEFLVSFYNNEISEKSEIFDDQFSVERPDGSNFTLKIRSTKLEDSAMYFCASSPTSNYEQYFGPGTRLTVT.

The rearrangement uses TRBV27 and TRBJ1-1, with TRBD1 matching 8 bases. The CDR3 covers 15 residues. Trimming removed 3 bases from V and 1 base from J; junction bases left unmatched: 4. CDR1 is MNHEY, CDR2 SMNVEV, per germline (reference sequence). The CDR3, as DNA: TGTGCCAGCAGTTTTATAACAGGGGGGAACACTGAAGCTTTCTTT. Residues: CASSFITGGNTEAFF.

The gene calls are TRBV10-3 and TRBJ2-7; D might be TRBD1 or TRBD2, each matching 6 bases. V lost 2 bases and J lost 2, with 10 bases in between. Germline-derived CDR1 and CDR2 are ENHRY and SYGVKD. The CDR3 spans 14 residues. In DNA, the CDR3 is TGTGCCATCAGTGAGCGGGGGCAACCCTACGAGCAGTACTTC. Encoded protein: CAISERGQPYEQYF.

The chain links TRBV7-3 to TRBJ2-1; no clear D. This CDR3 has 13 amino acids. The V end was cut by 4 bases, the J end by 5 bases, with 9 bases between. From germline, CDR1 is SGHTA and CDR2 FQGTGA. The CDR3 region has the DNA TGTGCCAGCAGCTCGGACCAGCACAATGAGCAGTTCTTC. Its protein product is CASSSDQHNEQFF.

The chain employs TRBV18 and TRBJ1-2; possible D gene TRBD1, 6 bases. Germline V gene sequence: CDR1 KGHSH, CDR2 LQKENI. V dropped 3 bases and J dropped 12 bases, with 17 bases sitting between them. The CDR3 runs to 13 residues. CDR3 sequence reads: CASSPAPGGADTF. CDR3 sequence (DNA): TGTGCCAGCTCACCGGCCCCTGGGGGCGCGGACACCTTC. The entire variable domain, with the rest obtained from reference TRBV18 and TRBJ1-2, is as follows: NAGVMQNPRHLVRRRGQEARLRCSPMKGHSHVYWYRQLPEEGLKFMVYLQKENIIDESGMPKERFSAEFPKEGPSILRIQQVVRGDSAAYFCASSPAPGGADTFGSGTRLTVV.

The chain uses TRBV5-1 and TRBJ2-2; D ambiguous. Trimming took off 0 bases at V and 0 bases at J, with 6 bases between the two ends. This CDR3 comprises 15 residues. Germline CDR1 SGHRS, CDR2 YFSETQ. This chain's CDR3 is CASSLGVANTGELFF. CDR3 sequence (DNA): TGCGCCAGCAGCTTGGGGGTCGCGAACACCGGGGAGCTGTTTTTT. Drawing the rest from reference TRBV5-1 and TRBJ2-2, the complete variable domain is KAGVTQTPRYLIKTRGQQVTLSCSPISGHRSVSWYQQTPGQGLQFLFEYFSETQRNKGNFPGRFSGRQFSNSRSEMNVSTLELGDSALYLCASSLGVANTGELFFGEGSRLTVL.

The chain joins TRBV6-5 to TRBJ2-7, with D possibly matching TRBD2 (6 bases). The V gene lost 0 bases and the J gene lost 6 bases, with 15 bases spanning the gap. This CDR3 region has 15 residues. CDR1 and CDR2 from the germline V gene are MNHEY and SVGAGI. In DNA form, the CDR3 reads TGTGCCAGCAGTTACTCGGGACTCCTCGGGGGCGAGCAGTACTTC. Translating it yields CASSYSGLLGGEQYF.

The V call is TRBV7-9, the J call TRBJ2-7; D may correspond to TRBD1 or TRBD2 (6 bases each). This CDR3 has 13 residues. CDR1 is SEHNR and CDR2 is FQNEAQ in the germline V gene (reference sequence). V lost 8 bases and J lost 3, with 14 bases in between. The CDR3 loop reads CASGGQAYYEQYF. The CDR3 nucleotides read TGTGCCAGCGGGGGGCAGGCCTACTACGAGCAGTACTTC.

This clone was seen only once. This chain connects TRBV5-1 to TRBJ2-5; D gene uncertain. This CDR3 is 14 amino acids long. V shed 4 bases and J shed 2 bases, with 12 bases lying between them. From germline, CDR1 is SGHRS and CDR2 YFSETQ. CDR3 residues: CASSVAATQETQYF. DNA of the CDR3: TGCGCCAGCAGCGTCGCGGCGACACAAGAGACCCAGTACTTC.

The chain couples TRBV28 to TRBJ1-1, with no clear D. V lost 2 bases and J 10 bases, leaving 8 bases between the germline ends. Germline CDR1 MDHEN, CDR2 SYDVKM. This CDR3 spans 11 amino acids. CDR3 in amino acids: CASSLGVLAFF. CDR3 sequence (DNA): TGTGCCAGCAGTTTAGGGGTTCTAGCTTTCTTT.

The CDR3 sequence is CASSWGGTEAFF. In nucleotides, the CDR3 is TGTGCCAGCAGCTGGGGGGGCACTGAAGCTTTCTTT. The rearrangement uses TRBV7-2 and TRBJ1-1; D might be TRBD1 (5 bases). The germline V and J ends were trimmed by 4 bases and 4 bases, with 7 bases remaining between them. CDR1 and CDR2 (germline): SGHTA, FQGNSA. The length of the CDR3 is 12 residues.

This chain uses TRBV9 with TRBJ2-5; tentatively, D is TRBD2 (6 bases). The germline CDR1 and CDR2 sequences are SGDLS and YYNGEE. V lost 4 bases and J 1 base, leaving 17 bases between the germline ends. This CDR3 comprises 16 residues. CDR3 nucleotides: TGTGCCAGCAGCTCCTACGTGCGGCGGGGCCAAGAGACCCAGTACTTC. It translates to CASSSYVRRGQETQYF.

About this clone: Germline is not matched at one junction end, which may reflect a read error. The chain links TRBV7-7 to TRBJ1-6; a possible D gene is TRBD1 (5 bases). The germline V gene encodes CDR1 SSHAT and CDR2 FNYEAQ (reference sequence). This CDR3 comprises 14 residues. This CDR3 reads CASSKTAFNSPLHF. CDR3 bases: TGTGCTAGCAGTAAGACAGCTTTTAATTCACCCCTCCACTTT.